This T cell receptor beta chain comes out of a study of cytomegalovirus exposure and HLA in healthy donors. Study-level findings and limits: Accurate prediction of HLA-A and HLA-B alleles (for most subjects) was reportedly achieved from TCR beta sequences. A cluster of highly shared sequence variants was likely a sequencing artifact.

This clone was counted a single time. Its target is not known. V lost 5 bases, J lost 6 bases, and 12 bases stayed unmatched. In germline, CDR1 is MNHEY, CDR2 SMNVEV (reference sequence). The CDR3 consists of 16 residues. This PCR relied on a set of 60 Vbeta primers and 13 Jbeta primers. Produced via immunoSEQ multiplex PCR; TCRdb's table is partial and in-frame only. Here the sample spans 80,000 to 100,000 clones, approximately 83% being singletons. This TCR was sampled from a female donor in good health and CMV-seropositive. The specimen sequenced was PBMCs. This chain links TRBV27 with TRBJ2-1, with TRBD2 matching over 8 bases. The CDR3 bases are TGTGCCAGCAGTCCCTTAGCGGGGACGGAGGGCAATGAGCAGTTCTTC. Protein product: CASSPLAGTEGNEQFF.